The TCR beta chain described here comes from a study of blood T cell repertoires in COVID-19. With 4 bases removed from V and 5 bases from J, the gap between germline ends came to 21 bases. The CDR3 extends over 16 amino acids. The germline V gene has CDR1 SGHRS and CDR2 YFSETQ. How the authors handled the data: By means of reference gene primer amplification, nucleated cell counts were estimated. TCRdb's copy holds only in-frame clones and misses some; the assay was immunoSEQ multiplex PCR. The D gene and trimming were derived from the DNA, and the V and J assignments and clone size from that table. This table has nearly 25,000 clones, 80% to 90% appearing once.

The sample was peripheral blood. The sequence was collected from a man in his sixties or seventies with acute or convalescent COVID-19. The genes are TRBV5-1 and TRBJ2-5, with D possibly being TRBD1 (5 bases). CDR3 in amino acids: CASSASLPGPGETQYF. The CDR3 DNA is TGCGCCAGCAGCGCCTCCCTCCCCGGTCCAGGGGAGACCCAGTACTTC.